This TCR beta chain was recovered during a study of cytomegalovirus exposure and HLA in healthy donors (dated by TCRdb to the late 2010s). Some background on the complete study: In an earlier analysis of 450 to 750 of the donors, 276 Gb of sequence data and roughly 100 million unique TCR beta sequences from some 170 million T cells were reported. Around 330 gigabases of sequencing data and 70 million to 95 million unique TCR sequences made up an early release that covered several hundred HLA-typed donors. Of the roughly 400 genotyped donors, more than 75% were placed in the genetic ancestry cluster associated with self-reported Caucasian donors. The study aimed to test whether signatures of past pathogen exposure could be identified by cataloging public T cell receptors. Using immunosequencing, the study profiled T cell repertoires from fewer than 700 subjects and related those repertoires to cytomegalovirus serostatus. Besides the first cohort of more than 650 subjects, a separate validation cohort made up of about 120 different subjects was used. To predict cytomegalovirus infection status, the study brought together high-throughput TCR immunosequencing, statistical association of individual TCRs with disease status, and machine learning. In a later analysis, previously published TCR beta repertoires from some 640 donors were re-analyzed and high-resolution HLA genotyping was added so that TCR occurrence patterns could be studied. Rather than drawing on any new phenotypic data, the later analysis identified candidate immune exposures from TCR beta sequences and the way those sequences occurred across donors. An earlier analysis of 587 of the donors used high-throughput TCR beta sequencing to judge whether each TCR beta V gene segment behaved as functional or pseudogenic. Alongside the repertoire data, information on donor age, sex, ethnicity and CMV serostatus was compiled. A later genetic analysis took genome-wide SNP genotypes for 398 of the 666 donors and used that subset as a discovery cohort. Every discovery cohort repertoire had been produced on one sequencing platform. Class I and class II HLA loci were covered by the typing at four-digit resolution. Typing coverage varied by locus: about 620-630 donors for A, B, C, DRB1 and DQB1; approximately 520 for DQA1; around 570 for DPA1; 400 to 480 for DPB1. Because of strong linkage in the cohort, roughly five DR-DQ haplotypes were treated as single units for association and clustering. Among about 400 genotyped donors of the cohort, an average of roughly 230,000 unique TCR beta nucleotide sequences was sequenced per donor, of which approximately 19% were non-productive.

The full study reports these points: In a later genetic analysis, fewer N-insertions in productive TCRs were reported among donors in an Asian-associated ancestry cluster than the roughly 700-donor mean. Because HLA typing was unavailable for some donors at each locus, only the typed subset was used in association tests. Roughly uniform sequencing depth across donors was assumed in presence/absence analyses, although this assumption may not hold. Linkage disequilibrium might explain the correlated functional status among segregating V segments, but an unknown experimental factor could not be excluded. It was suggested by the authors that the approach could potentially be generalized to other disease states and immunological phenotypes. In a later analysis, HLA-associated TCR beta chains were found to be more clonally expanded and to have lower generation probabilities than equally common non-associated chains. A cluster of highly shared sequence variants was judged likely to represent a technical artifact of the sequencing pipeline. In a later analysis, some 18,000 TCR beta sequences were associated with specific HLA alleles at a false discovery rate of 0.05. A later analysis found that most CMV-associated TCR beta chains appeared HLA-restricted, with HLA associations seemingly driven largely by CMV exposure. Across donors, most TCR sequences were observed very rarely, whereas some public TCRs were present in many individuals. Because counts were too low, around 17 rarely observed V segments, including chromosome 9 orphons, were left out of the earlier analysis of approximately 580 of the donors. Three of the identified cytomegalovirus-associated TCR beta chains were confirmed in vitro to be specific for cytomegalovirus antigens. Only TCR beta chains were sequenced in this cohort, and the absence of alpha or paired-chain data limited detectable features. The study listed approximately 150 TCR beta chains as associated with cytomegalovirus. Some IMGT-functional V segments, including TRBV6-2 and TRBV6-3, could not be told apart with the 87-base-pair reads, so those segments were excluded. In a later genetic analysis, a missense DCLRE1C variant was associated with V-gene and J-gene trimming of TCR beta chains, and the association was replicated in an independent cohort. According to a later analysis, TCR association rates differed among HLA loci, with DRB1 alleles showing the most associated TCRs and HLA-C alleles showing the fewest. Several of the top co-occurrence clusters appeared to be linked to parvovirus B19, influenza, CMV and Epstein-Barr virus, according to a later analysis. Immune exposure information for the cohort was limited to CMV serostatus. Strong co-occurrence of HLA alleles, especially DR and DQ, made assigning TCR associations to individual alleles difficult. The classifier was reported to diagnose cytomegalovirus status with high specificity and sensitivity in both the original cohort and the validation cohort. A further reported finding was that TCR beta sequences accurately predicted the HLA-A and HLA-B alleles for most subjects in the first cohort. Broadly in line with IMGT annotations, most TCR beta V segments showed up in productive rearrangements about 87% or about 30% of the time in an earlier analysis of 450 to 600 of the donors.

This clone has more than one count but fewer than ten. The target of this receptor is not known. No base quality information exists; no much larger clone differs at one position. Receptor amplification or capture employed the immunoSEQ multiplex PCR assay. For the multiplex PCR, a mixture combining 60 forward primers for TCR Vbeta segments and 13 reverse primers for TCR Jbeta segments was used. A multiplex PCR assay on genomic DNA amplified the CDR3 region of rearranged TCR beta genes. On the Illumina HiSeq System, the amplified TCR beta libraries were sequenced as 87-base-pair reads. From the authors' description of their analysis: A later analysis counted some 80 million unique TCR beta chains across the 550 to 700 repertoires, and some 11 million of these chains were shared by at least two donors. Raw reads were error-corrected and collapsed into unique sequences with a nearest-neighbor algorithm that merged closely related sequences to remove PCR and sequencing errors. To assign V, D and J gene segments, CDR3 sequences were aligned to IMGT reference sequences. For a sequence to be retained, a match of at least six nucleotides was required to both a V gene segment and a J gene segment. Rearrangements were classified as productive when the CDR3 lacked stop codons and remained in frame with V and J, and all other rearrangements were classified as non-productive. CDR3 was defined according to IMGT convention as the region running from the second conserved V-encoded cysteine to the conserved J-encoded phenylalanine. The earlier analysis of roughly 590 of the donors excluded sequences that lacked an unambiguous match to a single V gene segment. An earlier analysis of several hundred of the donors classified V segments as functional when productive rearrangements were above 56.7% and as segregating when the standard deviation between donors was above 5%. A statistical classification framework was built for diagnosing cytomegalovirus status from the catalog of TCR beta chain sequences. In a later analysis, V and J genes were assigned by comparing TCR nucleotide sequences against IMGT/GENE-DB human TR gene sequences. A later analysis assigned CDR3 sequences and most-parsimonious VDJ recombination scenarios with the TCRdist pipeline. A later analysis defined each TCR beta chain by its CDR3 amino acid sequence plus V-gene family, and excluded reads lacking a unique V-gene family. To address suspected cross-contamination and a sequencing artifact, a later analysis removed a few hundred highly shared, low-generation-probability nucleotide sequences. For each public chain, a later analysis derived a clonal expansion index from normalized ranks of inferred template counts within each repertoire. Generation probabilities in a later analysis came from a VDJ recombination model fitted to out-of-frame rearrangements, and those results were checked against IGoR. Hypergeometric tests were used in a later analysis to score TCR-TCR, TCR-HLA and TCR-CMV co-occurrence, with a repertoire-size bias correction applied to the TCR pairs. A later analysis estimated false discovery rates by permuting HLA or CMV assignments 20 times. In a later analysis, co-occurring TCRs were grouped using DBSCAN, with TCRdist sequence similarity added in when clustering inside HLA-allele-positive subsets. Repertoires with fewer than 30,000 or more than 120,000 public chains were left out of co-occurrence clustering, as were about 5 repertoires with anomalous nucleotide sharing. TCRdb took this table from immuneACCESS and kept in-frame rearrangements with V and J called. Such tables lack part of the clones; where checked against another copy, unresolved V genes explain under half of the gap, and the rest is unexplained. That table furnishes V, J and clone size, whereas the DNA furnished D and trimming. The sample profile shows about 140,000 clones; about 9.1% of them were found once. 5.5% to 8% of the sample goes to the ten largest clones.

The cohort consisted of 666 healthy bone marrow donors. At the time of sampling, every cohort member was nominally healthy, though immune exposures that went unrecorded were likely present. The donor was CMV seropositive and was included in the group of almost 300 seropositive cohort members. A peripheral blood sample was provided by each donor, and peripheral blood mononuclear cells were used for TCR beta sequencing. The Qiagen DNeasy Blood Extraction Kit was used to extract genomic DNA from the blood cell samples. V was cut back by 2 bases and J by 1 base, leaving a gap of 9 bases between them. Spanning cysteine to phenylalanine, the CDR3 consists of 15 amino acids. Just CDR3 DNA is preserved here, 45 bases in frame from base 1. CDR1 SGHRS and CDR2 YFSETQ are derived from the germline V gene.

This TCR came from a woman aged 40 to 49 in good health and CMV-seropositive. The chain couples TRBV5-1 to TRBJ2-2, with the D gene not clear enough to name. The sample consisted of PBMCs. The CDR3 sequence is CASSFSPQNTGELFF. The bases read TGCGCCAGCAGCTTTAGTCCTCAGAACACCGGGGAGCTGTTTTTT.